Given below is one T cell receptor (beta chain) in context. These data belong to a study of cytomegalovirus exposure and HLA in healthy donors. The CDR3 contains 14 residues. Germline assignment: CDR1 KGHSH and CDR2 LQKENI. V was shortened by 3 bases and J by 1 base, with 7 bases between the two germline ends. This PCR relied on a set of 60 Vbeta primers and 13 Jbeta primers. The table came from immunoSEQ multiplex PCR; TCRdb's copy has only in-frame clones and leaves some out. The table shows some 100,000 clones, with approximately 81% occurring only once. The material sequenced was PBMCs. The genes are TRBV18 and TRBJ1-5; D ambiguous. The clonotype was recovered from a female donor in good health and CMV-seropositive. As DNA, the CDR3 is TGTGCCAGCTCACCGGGAGACAGCAATCAGCCCCAGCATTTT. Residues: CASSPGDSNQPQHF.